This T cell receptor beta chain was observed in a study of PD-1 blockade in mismatch repair-deficient tumors. Study-wide background: Enrolled about 2013-2017, patients had progressing, pretreated mismatch repair-deficient cancers of more than ten types.

Profiled with immunoSEQ multiplex PCR; TCRdb holds only in-frame clones, not every one. The sample consists of under 75,000 clones, approximately 90% of them appearing once. All patients were mismatch repair deficient, assessed by either PCR or immunohistochemistry. A few pembrolizumab responders had their TCRs sequenced. Deletions cut 4 bases from V and 5 bases from J, with 12 bases between. CDR3 size: 14 residues. CDR1 MNHEY and CDR2 SMNVEV come from the germline V gene (reference sequence). For this clone: The target antigen is unknown.

Findings and limits, study-wide: Rapid post-treatment expansion, then contraction, generally preceding radiologic response, marked tumor-resident clones.

This sequence originates from an adult with mismatch repair-deficient cancer. The sequencing used peripheral blood, collected 52 weeks after starting pembrolizumab. The rearrangement joins TRBV27 to TRBJ2-1; D unresolved. In DNA form, the CDR3 reads TGTGCCAGCAGTTCGTCAGGCGGCCACAATGAGCAGTTCTTC. Amino acids: CASSSSGGHNEQFF.